Included here is one T cell receptor (beta chain) sequence, with context. This sample stems from a study of blood T cell repertoires in COVID-19. Study as a whole: From the United States, Italy and Spain came samples of acute and convalescent COVID-19.

The CDR3 extends over 15 amino acids. Germline loops: CDR1 SQVTM, CDR2 ANQGSEA. Trimming took 7 bases from V and 5 from J, leaving 24 bases between them. Libraries were prepared by immunoSEQ multiplex PCR; TCRdb keeps only in-frame clonotypes and omits some of them. The table records around 400,000 clones, around 92% of them present only once. The chain combines TRBV29-1 with TRBJ2-7, with D perhaps matching TRBD1 (6 bases). The source is a woman aged 25 to 39 who had recovered from COVID-19. The sequencing input was PBMCs or T cells enriched from blood (not recorded which). CDR3 DNA sequence: TGCAGCGCAAAAGGCCGGGACACCTTTAGCGACGAGCAGTACTTC. It translates to CSAKGRDTFSDEQYF.